The clone carrying this T cell receptor beta chain was recorded once. What it recognizes is unknown. PCR amplification relied on 60 Vbeta primers (plus 13 Jbeta primers). Methods used by the authors: In a later analysis, of tens of millions of unique beta chains, around 11 million appeared in at least two donors. Assay: immunoSEQ multiplex PCR; the TCRdb copy retains only in-frame clones and omits some. V, J and clone size are those of that table, while D and trimming were read from the DNA. Among 150,000 to 200,000 clones listed, about 90% were seen once. This entry is derived from a study of cytomegalovirus exposure and HLA in healthy donors. Study results and caveats: Association with HLA alleles at 0.05 false discovery rate was found for some 18,000 TCR beta sequences in a later analysis. As a later analysis revealed, the rate of TCR association differed by HLA locus, with DRB1 most and HLA-C fewest. In a later analysis, donors in an Asian-associated ancestry cluster reportedly had fewer N-insertions in productive TCRs than the cohort mean.

Trimming removed 9 bases from V and 4 bases from J, with 18 bases in between. The CDR3 covers 14 residues. Germline assignment: CDR1 MNHEY and CDR2 SMNVEV (reference sequence). J is TRBJ2-5 and V is TRBV27, with no clear D. The specimen was PBMCs. This TCR derives from a girl less than two years old in good health and CMV-seronegative. CDR3: CASKPLSITETQYF. The CDR3 DNA follows: TGTGCCAGTAAGCCGCTTAGCATCACAGAGACCCAGTACTTC.